These 27 T cell receptor beta chains share one sample of origin, sequenced in a study of T cell responses to AZD1222 COVID-19 vaccine. Clones were sequenced by immunoSEQ multiplex PCR, and TCRdb holds only the in-frame ones, with some missing. Here the sample spans 150,000 or so clones, about nine tenths being singletons. The sequenced sample was peripheral blood, obtained 28 days after the second AZD1222 dose. The receptors derive from an adult who received the AZD1222 COVID-19 vaccine.

The rearrangement links TRBV19 to TRBJ1-2; no firm D call. Trimming took 7 bases from V and 3 from J, leaving 15 bases between them. The CDR3 is 14 amino acids. Germline CDR1 and CDR2: LNHDA and SQIVND (reference sequence). The CDR3 loop is CASKKDRAHYGYTF. The CDR3 coding sequence is TGTGCCAGTAAAAAAGATCGGGCCCACTATGGCTACACCTTC.

This chain links TRBV3-1 (or the pseudogene TRBV3-2) with TRBJ1-6; 9 bases align to TRBD1. The CDR3 spans 15 residues. From germline, CDR1 is LGHDT and CDR2 YNNKEL (reference sequence). V trimming: 1 base; J trimming: 9 bases; junction bases outside the gene matches: 4. The CDR3 DNA reads as TGTGCCAGCAGCCAAGCCTCGGGACAGGGTTCACCCCTCCACTTT. Protein sequence: CASSQASGQGSPLHF.

The rearrangement joins TRBV5-1 to TRBJ1-1, with 7 bases aligning to TRBD1. This CDR3 is built from 18 residues. V shed 3 bases and J 1 base; nucleotides not matched to a gene: 15. Germline values: CDR1 SGHRS, CDR2 YFSETQ. CDR3 protein: CASSSRDRGLVWNTEAFF. The DNA of the CDR3 is TGCGCCAGCAGCTCCCGGGACAGAGGGCTCGTTTGGAACACTGAAGCTTTCTTT.

The rearrangement links TRBV9 to TRBJ2-4; 8 bases line up with TRBD2. Germline V gives CDR1 SGDLS, CDR2 YYNGEE. The length of the CDR3 is 18 residues. Trimming at V came to 3 bases and at J to 0 bases, leaving 11 bases not matched to a gene. CDR3 in DNA: TGTGCCAGCAGCGCCGGACTAGCTGGGAGTCTAGCCAAAAACATTCAGTACTTC. Translated: CASSAGLAGSLAKNIQYF.

This clone was counted a few times. The chain combines TRBV5-1 with TRBJ1-1; 10 bases agree with TRBD1. CDR3 size: 16 residues. V lost 5 bases, J lost 1 base, and 8 bases stayed unmatched. From germline, CDR1 is SGHRS and CDR2 YFSETQ. The chain's CDR3 is CASSRGRTGGNTEAFF. CDR3 in DNA: TGCGCCAGCAGTCGGGGACGGACAGGGGGGAACACTGAAGCTTTCTTT.

J is TRBJ2-3 and V is TRBV7-2, with a possible D match to TRBD2 (6 bases). Germline V CDR1 and CDR2: SGHTA, FQGNSA. The CDR3 runs 16 residues. V lost 1 base to trimming and J lost 6 bases, with 17 bases between them. CDR3 sequence: CASSLVSRGLGDTQYF. In DNA form, the CDR3 reads TGTGCCAGCAGCTTAGTGTCGCGGGGCCTTGGGGATACGCAGTATTTT.

The chain combines TRBV4-1 with TRBJ1-3; D not certain. The CDR3 loop spans 14 amino acids. CDR1 and CDR2 (germline): MGHRA, YSYEKL. V was cut by 4 bases and J by 3 bases, with 10 bases left in between. CDR3 nucleotide sequence: TGCGCCAGCAGCCCCCCAAAAGTTGGAAACACCATATATTTT. Protein sequence: CASSPPKVGNTIYF.

The chain uses TRBV18 and TRBJ2-2, with 7 bases fitting TRBD1. The CDR3 runs to 15 residues. V gave up 6 bases and J gave up 3 bases; unmatched junction bases: 7. Germline CDR1 and CDR2: KGHSH and LQKENI. The CDR3 sequence is CASSSIGTDTGELFF. The CDR3, as DNA: TGTGCCAGCTCTTCCATCGGGACAGACACCGGGGAGCTGTTTTTT.

J is TRBJ1-2 and V is TRBV15; D remains unclear. The germline gives CDR1 LNHNV, CDR2 YYDKDF (reference sequence). This CDR3 comprises 10 residues. Trimming removed 8 bases at V and 10 bases at J, with 11 bases between. The CDR3: CATPRVYYTF. The CDR3 bases are TGTGCCACCCCCCGGGTCTACTACACCTTC.

The V gene is TRBV11-2, the J gene TRBJ2-7, with 7 bases matching TRBD2. The junction had 8 bases not matched to a gene; V was cut back by 3 bases and J by 3 bases. Germline V gene data show CDR1 as SGHAT and CDR2 as FQNNGV. The CDR3 spans 15 residues. The CDR3 sequence is CASSFRTSQNYEQYF. CDR3 bases: TGTGCCAGCAGCTTCCGGACTAGTCAGAACTACGAGCAGTACTTC.

The rearrangement uses TRBV4-2 and TRBJ1-6; D remains ambiguous. The CDR3 covers 14 residues. The V gene lost 7 bases and the J gene lost 3 bases, with 10 bases spanning the gap. CDR1 is LGHNA, CDR2 YNFKEQ, per germline. The CDR3: CASTSEVYNSPLHF. CDR3 DNA sequence: TGTGCCAGCACGTCCGAGGTCTATAATTCACCCCTCCACTTT.

DNA for the CDR3: TGTGCCAGCAGTGGTTTTGATAATTCACCCCTCCACTTT. Its protein is CASSGFDNSPLHF. The chain carries TRBV9 and TRBJ1-6; D is uncertain. Trimming shortened V by 5 bases and J by 5 bases, and 8 bases separated the two germline ends. Germline assignment: CDR1 SGDLS and CDR2 YYNGEE. This CDR3 contains 13 residues.

The V call is TRBV5-4, the J call TRBJ2-5; tentatively, D is TRBD1 or TRBD2 (5 bases each). The V end lost 7 bases, the J end lost 3 bases, and 13 bases lay between the germline ends. In germline, CDR1 is SGHNT, CDR2 YYREEE (reference sequence). This CDR3 region has 13 residues. The CDR3 protein is CASLRWDEETQYF. The CDR3 bases are TGTGCCAGCCTACGGTGGGACGAAGAGACCCAGTACTTC.

This chain links TRBV5-6 with TRBJ1-2; weak D call: TRBD1 (6 bases). CDR1 is SGHDT, CDR2 YYEEEE, per germline. The ends were cut back, 1 base at V and 6 bases at J, with 13 bases in the middle. This CDR3 contains 14 residues. CDR3 sequence reads: CASSLWGGIDGYTF. The CDR3 nucleotides read TGTGCCAGCAGCTTGTGGGGGGGCATTGATGGCTACACCTTC.

The V call is TRBV24-1, the J call TRBJ2-3, with TRBD2 identical over 7 bases. Germline CDR1 is KGHDR and CDR2 is SFDVKD. The V segment lost 4 bases and the J segment 2 bases; nucleotides outside the gene matches: 8. The CDR3 spans 16 residues. This CDR3 reads CATSDRGLPDTDTQYF. The CDR3 nucleotides are TGTGCCACCAGTGACCGGGGACTACCCGACACAGATACGCAGTATTTT.

The chain employs TRBV6-6 and TRBJ1-5, with 7 bases matching TRBD1. J lost 3 bases, V lost 7 bases, and 12 bases had no gene match. CDR3 length: 16 amino acids. CDR1 and CDR2 from the germline V gene are MNHNY and SVGAGI (reference sequence). The CDR3 sequence: CASNQPGGRINQPQHF. The CDR3 DNA reads as TGTGCCAGCAACCAACCAGGGGGTCGTATCAATCAGCCCCAGCATTTT.

The chain links TRBV12-3 or TRBV12-4 to TRBJ1-2, with D uncertain. This CDR3 is built from 13 residues. V lost 6 bases and J lost 5, with 13 bases in between. Here the CDR3 reads CASRGRAEYGYTF. CDR3 bases: TGTGCCAGCAGGGGCCGGGCGGAATATGGCTACACCTTC.

The rearrangement joins TRBV9 to TRBJ2-1, with no clear D. The CDR3 runs 13 residues. Germline V CDR1 and CDR2: SGDLS, YYNGEE. V was clipped by 0 bases and J by 8 bases, with 9 bases between them. The CDR3: CASSVVFGDEQFF. CDR3 sequence (DNA): TGTGCCAGCAGCGTAGTCTTTGGCGATGAGCAGTTCTTC.

This rearrangement joins TRBV20-1 to TRBJ2-2; D uncertain. The CDR3 covers 11 residues. The V gene's germline CDR1 is DFQATT and CDR2 SNEGSKA (reference sequence). Trimming removed 2 bases at V and 4 bases at J, with 2 bases between. The CDR3 is CSARRTGELFF. CDR3 DNA: TGCAGTGCTAGACGCACCGGGGAGCTGTTTTTT.

This chain connects TRBV11-2 to TRBJ1-2; the D is unclear. Per germline, CDR1 SGHAT and CDR2 FQNNGV. The CDR3 contains 13 residues. The V gene lost 3 bases and the J gene lost 2 bases, with 7 bases spanning the gap. The CDR3 DNA reads TGTGCCAGCAGCTTTGTCGGAAACTATGGCTACACCTTC. Translation: CASSFVGNYGYTF.

This rearrangement joins TRBV13 to TRBJ2-7, with 9 bases matching TRBD1. This CDR3 spans 15 amino acids. Germline loops: CDR1 PRHDT, CDR2 FYEKMQ (reference sequence). J gave up 3 bases and V 4 bases, and 7 bases lay outside the gene matches. CDR3 protein: CASSSGTGRIYEQYF. In nucleotides, the CDR3 is TGTGCCAGCAGCTCCGGGACAGGGAGAATCTACGAGCAGTACTTC.

This chain links TRBV5-5 with TRBJ1-1, with D possibly being TRBD1 (5 bases). With 5 bases removed from V and 2 bases from J, the gap between germline ends came to 16 bases. Germline V lookup: CDR1 SGHKS, CDR2 YYEKEE (reference sequence). The CDR3 totals 15 residues. CDR3 amino acids: CASRPWTPTNTEAFF. The CDR3 DNA sequence: TGTGCCAGCAGGCCTTGGACACCAACTAACACTGAAGCTTTCTTT.

J is TRBJ2-5 and V is TRBV19, with 9 bases fitting TRBD1. V lost 6 bases to trimming and J lost 5 bases; unmatched junction nucleotides: 13. From germline, CDR1 is LNHDA and CDR2 SQIVND (reference sequence). This CDR3 region has 16 residues. Here the CDR3 reads CASSDPGQGPRETQYF. The CDR3 bases are TGTGCCAGTAGCGATCCGGGACAGGGTCCCAGGGAGACCCAGTACTTC.

This rearrangement joins TRBV19 to TRBJ2-5, with TRBD1 matching 9 bases. Germline CDR1 and CDR2: LNHDA and SQIVND (reference sequence). V was pared by 3 bases and J by 5 bases, with 10 bases of the junction left unmatched. The CDR3 has 16 residues. CDR3 loop: CASSMTGTGTRETQYF. The DNA for the CDR3 is TGTGCCAGTAGTATGACCGGGACAGGGACCCGGGAGACCCAGTACTTC.

V usage is TRBV24-1 and J usage is TRBJ2-1, with 9 bases that match TRBD2. Germline V lookup: CDR1 KGHDR, CDR2 SFDVKD. This CDR3 is 16 amino acids long. The V and J ends lost 3 bases and 9 bases, in that order; junction bases with no gene match: 11. The CDR3 DNA sequence: TGTGCCACCAGTGATGGTTGGGTAGCGGGAGTAGGTGAGCAGTTCTTC. Translating it yields CATSDGWVAGVGEQFF.

In its sample, this clone was seen once. The CDR3 DNA reads TGTGCCAGCAGCCCCCCCTTAGCGGGAGAGACCCAGTACTTC. This translates into CASSPPLAGETQYF. V gene TRBV4-2 combines with J gene TRBJ2-5; TRBD2 agrees at 7 bases. After removal of 4 bases from V and 4 bases from J, the junction contained 6 bases not matched to a gene. The CDR3 sequence is 14 residues long. Per germline, CDR1 LGHNA and CDR2 YNFKEQ.

This clone has just one count. The chain uses TRBV29-1 and TRBJ2-3, with 10 bases lining up with TRBD2. V was clipped by 4 bases and J by 0 bases; unmatched bases: 7. The CDR3 loop spans 16 amino acids. CDR1 is SQVTM, CDR2 ANQGSEA, per germline. CDR3 sequence reads: CSVGGLAGASTDTQYF. Here the CDR3 DNA reads TGCAGCGTTGGGGGGCTAGCGGGAGCTAGCACAGATACGCAGTATTTT.